The rows below give T cell receptor beta chains drawn from one sample of a study of CD8 T cells in ankylosing spondylitis. MiXCR, run by TCRdb on the 5' RACE reads, gives a single entry per CDR3 protein. The sample has about 130,000 distinct CDR3 sequences; 7% to 8% are singletons. Sequencing was carried out using blood, either unsorted or a sorted T cell fraction (not recorded which). These TCRs come from a female donor with ankylosing spondylitis or in good health (not recorded which). Both conserved end residues are part of each CDR3. Fields, in order: D gene, V gene, clone size, J gene, CDR3 DNA, CDR3 protein. A D gene is named only where the DNA matches it firmly. A clone size is listed for some rows: how often the clone was seen (once, few, many), or a class if it is expanded.

>NA|TRBV24-1|few|TRBJ2-1
TGTGCCACCAGTGATCCTATTGGGGAGCAGTTCTTC
CATSDPIGEQFF
>NA|TRBV20-1|many|TRBJ2-7
TGCAGTGCCTTATCTGGGCAGGGGATTATCGGGCAGTACTTC
CSALSGQGIIGQYF
>TRBD1|TRBV12-3/TRBV12-4|many|TRBJ1-3
TGTGCCAGCAGTTCCCGGACAGGCTCTGGAAACACCATATATTTT
CASSSRTGSGNTIYF
>NA|TRBV7-9|NA|TRBJ1-6
TGTGCCAGCAGCTTGTCCGACAGACATAATTCACCCCTCCACTTT
CASSLSDRHNSPLHF
>NA|TRBV2|many|TRBJ2-3
TGTGCCAGCCGAGGTGGAGTGACAGATACGCAGTATTTT
CASRGGVTDTQYF
>NA|TRBV12-3/TRBV12-4|many|TRBJ1-6
TGTGCCAGCAGTTTAGCAGGGGGGAATAATTCACCCCTCCACTTT
CASSLAGGNNSPLHF
>TRBD1|TRBV20-1|many|TRBJ1-1
TGCAGTGCGGACGCGGAGATGGGACAGGGGATAGGGGCTTTCTTT
CSADAEMGQGIGAFF
>NA|TRBV21-1|many|TRBJ1-1
TGTGCCAGCAGCAATGACAGGGGCAATAGCACTGAAGCTTTCTTT
CASSNDRGNSTEAFF
>TRBD2|TRBV20-1|many|TRBJ2-7
TGCAGTGCTATTCTAGCGGGACCCCACTACGAGCAGTACTTC
CSAILAGPHYEQYF
>NA|TRBV7-2|NA|TRBJ1-1
TGTGCCAGCAGCACCTCCGGGCCAACTCGTGGGGCTTTCTTT
CASSTSGPTRGAFF
>NA|TRBV4-2|many|TRBJ2-5
TGTGCCAGCAGCCAAGATACGATAGTTGGACCTCAAAGAGGGGAGACCCAGTACTTC
CASSQDTIVGPQRGETQYF
>TRBD1|TRBV5-1|many|TRBJ1-2
TGCGCCAGCAGCTTGGTCGACGGACAGGGGATCGGCTACACCTTC
CASSLVDGQGIGYTF